Shown below are 24 T cell receptor beta chains from a single sample sequenced in a study of graft-versus-host responses after intestinal transplantation. Repertoires were generated with immunoSEQ multiplex PCR, while TCRdb's copy carries only in-frame clones and drops some. The table lists about 120,000 clones, 85% to 95% of them singletons. The antigens for these receptors are not known. The source was unstimulated CD8+ T cells sorted from spleen or lymph node cells, collected before transplant. Source of these receptors: a human donor who was the organ donor for an intestinal transplant.

The V and J genes are TRBV5-1 and TRBJ2-7; unclear D gene. This CDR3 is 14 amino acids long. In germline, CDR1 is SGHRS, CDR2 YFSETQ. V gave up 0 bases and J gave up 2 bases, with 9 bases separating them. The CDR3 region is CASSLADTTYEQYF. CDR3 in DNA: TGCGCCAGCAGCTTGGCCGACACGACCTACGAGCAGTACTTC.

This clone was counted a single time. CDR3 in DNA: TGTGCCAGCAGTAGGGAAGCAGGGGGCAGCTATGGCTACACCTTC. This codes for CASSREAGGSYGYTF. The chain combines TRBV6-5 with TRBJ1-2; 8 bases map to TRBD1. CDR1 MNHEY and CDR2 SVGAGI come from the germline V gene. The length of the CDR3 is 15 residues. V lost 5 bases, J lost 4 bases, and 9 bases stayed unmatched.

This clone was picked up one time. The rearrangement joins TRBV25-1 to TRBJ1-1; maybe TRBD1 (6 bases). CDR3 size: 14 residues. The V end lost 6 bases, the J end lost 1 base, and 12 bases lay between the germline ends. CDR1 and CDR2 (germline): MGHDK, SYGVNS. The CDR3 bases are TGTGCCAGCAGCGACAGGTCACGGAACACTGAAGCTTTCTTT. Translation gives CASSDRSRNTEAFF. The full variable domain, with the rest looked up from reference TRBV25-1 and TRBJ1-1, is EADIYQTPRYLVIGTGKKITLECSQTMGHDKMYWYQQDPGMELHLIHYSYGVNSTEKGDLSSESTVSRIRTEHFPLTLESARPSHTSQYLCASSDRSRNTEAFFGQGTRLTVV.

The chain recombines TRBV6-1 with TRBJ2-6; D call uncertain. The CDR3 length is 14 residues. Trimming removed 2 bases from V and 3 bases from J, with 5 bases in between. Germline V gene data show CDR1 as MNHNS and CDR2 as SASEGT. The CDR3 loop reads CASSELVGANVLTF. In nucleotides, the CDR3 is TGTGCCAGCAGTGAACTAGTTGGGGCCAACGTCCTGACTTTC.

CDR3 protein: CASSQDTSSNYEQFF. In DNA form, the CDR3 reads TGCGCCAGCAGCCAAGATACTTCTAGCAATTATGAGCAGTTCTTC. The chain combines TRBV4-3 with TRBJ2-1; D might be TRBD2 (5 bases). The CDR3 sequence is 15 residues long. Germline-derived CDR1 and CDR2 are LGHNA and YSLEER. Deletions cut 0 bases from V and 8 bases from J, with 14 bases between.

V gene TRBV7-9 combines with J gene TRBJ2-1, with 16 bases identical to TRBD2. This CDR3 spans 19 amino acids. Germline CDR1 and CDR2: SEHNR and FQNEAQ (reference sequence). Germline trimming cut 5 bases from V and 2 bases from J; bases unmatched to any gene: 9. CDR3 sequence: CASSGAGLAGGIAYNEQFF. The CDR3 bases are TGTGCCAGCAGCGGGGCGGGACTAGCGGGAGGGATCGCCTACAATGAGCAGTTCTTC.

The chain uses TRBV6-5 and TRBJ2-5, with 8 nucleotides matching TRBD2. V shed 8 bases, J shed 4 bases, and the junction held 9 bases outside the gene matches. Germline values: CDR1 MNHEY, CDR2 SVGAGI. The CDR3 runs to 14 residues. CDR3 DNA: TGTGCCAGCTCTGGGACTAGTGGCCGAGAGACCCAGTACTTC. Translating it yields CASSGTSGRETQYF.

V and J are TRBV5-5 and TRBJ1-4; D may be TRBD1 (6 bases). This CDR3 is 15 amino acids long. Deletions cut 1 base from V and 5 bases from J, with 12 bases between. The germline V gene has CDR1 SGHKS and CDR2 YYEKEE (reference sequence). The CDR3 DNA follows: TGTGCCAGCAGCTTGCGGCAGGGGCCCAATGAAAAACTGTTTTTT. Amino acid sequence: CASSLRQGPNEKLFF.

V usage is TRBV27 and J usage is TRBJ1-2, with D maybe TRBD1 (5 bases). Germline CDR1 is MNHEY and CDR2 is SMNVEV (reference sequence). This CDR3 region has 13 residues. The ends were cut back, 3 bases at V and 1 base at J, with 6 bases in the middle. The CDR3 here is CASSFDSNYGYTF. In nucleotides, the CDR3 is TGTGCCAGCAGTTTTGACAGTAACTATGGCTACACCTTC.

This sequence joins TRBV9 and TRBJ2-1; TRBD2 matches at 8 bases. Germline lookup yields CDR1 SGDLS and CDR2 YYNGEE. The CDR3 has 14 amino acids. V was pared by 0 bases and J by 5 bases, with 1 base of the junction left unmatched. In DNA form, the CDR3 reads TGTGCCAGCAGCGTAGGAGCGGGAGACAATGAGCAGTTCTTC. Its translation is CASSVGAGDNEQFF.

This chain links TRBV7-9 with TRBJ2-1; D may correspond to TRBD1 or TRBD2 (5 bases each). Per the germline V gene, CDR1 is SEHNR and CDR2 is FQNEAQ (reference sequence). Trimming took 1 base from V and 8 from J, leaving 12 bases between them. This CDR3 comprises 14 residues. The CDR3 region has the DNA TGTGCCAGCAGCTTAGTGGTCGGGGCCGATGAGCAGTTCTTC. Encoded protein: CASSLVVGADEQFF.

This clone was recorded only once. The chain recombines TRBV7-2 with TRBJ1-4, with D perhaps matching TRBD1 (5 bases). Looked up from germline, CDR1 is SGHTA and CDR2 is FQGNSA. The CDR3 totals 17 residues. V lost 5 bases, J lost 0 bases, and 16 bases lay in between. In DNA, the CDR3 is TGTGCCAGCAGCCCGACAGAAACCTACCCAACTAATGAAAAACTGTTTTTT. Translating gives CASSPTETYPTNEKLFF. Full variable domain (outside the CDR3, taken from reference TRBV7-2 and TRBJ1-4): GAGVSQSPSNKVTEKGKDVELRCDPISGHTALYWYRQSLGQGLEFLIYFQGNSAPDKSGLPSDRFSAERTGGSVSTLTIQRTQQEDSAVYLCASSPTETYPTNEKLFFGSGTQLSVL.

The genes are TRBV5-6 and TRBJ2-7, with 10 positions matching TRBD2. Germline CDR1 is SGHDT and CDR2 is YYEEEE. There are 15 residues in the CDR3. V gave up 4 bases and J gave up 2 bases; unmatched junction bases: 6. The CDR3 coding sequence is TGTGCCAGCAGCCCCGGGACTAGCGCTACCTACGAGCAGTACTTC. Protein: CASSPGTSATYEQYF. The whole variable domain, filled in from reference TRBV5-6 and TRBJ2-7, reads DAGVTQSPTHLIKTRGQQVTLRCSPKSGHDTVSWYQQALGQGPQFIFQYYEEEERQRGNFPDRFSGHQFPNYSSELNVNALLLGDSALYLCASSPGTSATYEQYFGPGTRLTVT.

The J gene is TRBJ2-2, the V gene TRBV5-1; D may correspond to TRBD1 or TRBD2 (6 bases each). The CDR3 length is 17 residues. V was clipped by 3 bases and J by 7 bases, with 22 bases between them. Germline V gene lookup returns CDR1 SGHRS and CDR2 YFSETQ. Here the CDR3 reads CASSSLPWRGIGGELFF. CDR3 nucleotide sequence: TGCGCCAGCAGCTCCCTCCCTTGGAGGGGGATTGGCGGGGAGCTGTTTTTT.

The rearrangement joins TRBV28 to TRBJ2-7; D might be TRBD2 (6 bases). CDR1 and CDR2 from the germline V gene are MDHEN and SYDVKM. The V and J ends lost 6 bases and 6 bases respectively, with 12 bases between them. The CDR3 contains 12 residues. CDR3 DNA: TGTGCCAGCAGCCCGAATAGCGGCGAGCAGTACTTC. It is translated as CASSPNSGEQYF.

V and J are TRBV7-8 and TRBJ2-3, with unresolved D. Germline CDR1 SGHVS, CDR2 FQNEAQ. The CDR3 is 13 residues long. V lost 1 base to trimming and J lost 0 bases, with 2 bases between them. The chain's CDR3 is CASSLGSTDTQYF. The CDR3 nucleotides read TGTGCCAGCAGCTTAGGGAGCACAGATACGCAGTATTTT. Full variable domain (outside the CDR3, taken from reference TRBV7-8 and TRBJ2-3): GAGVSQSPRYKVAKRGQDVALRCDPISGHVSLFWYQQALGQGPEFLTYFQNEAQLDKSGLPSDRFFAERPEGSVSTLKIQRTQQEDSAVYLCASSLGSTDTQYFGPGTRLTVL.

The chain recombines TRBV19 with TRBJ2-5, with D unresolved. The J call is in doubt because the DNA end fits TRBJ2-7 better. The CDR3 is made up of 14 amino acids. Looked up from germline, CDR1 is LNHDA and CDR2 is SQIVND (reference sequence). CDR3 amino acids: CASSSLPGSYEQYF. The CDR3 nucleotides are TGTGCCAGTAGTTCACTCCCTGGATCTTACGAGCAGTACTTC.

In nucleotides, the CDR3 is TGTGCCTGGAGAACAGGGGTCAGCTCTGGAAACACCATATATTTT. Translated, it gives CAWRTGVSSGNTIYF. The chain combines TRBV30 with TRBJ1-3; 7 bases agree with TRBD1. Trimming removed 3 bases from V and 0 bases from J; junction bases left unmatched: 5. Per germline, CDR1 GTSNPN and CDR2 SVGIG (reference sequence). CDR3 length equals 15 residues.

The chain carries TRBV28 and TRBJ2-7; 12 nucleotides align to TRBD1. Looked up from germline, CDR1 is MDHEN and CDR2 is SYDVKM. V dropped 2 bases and J dropped 4; count of bases not matched to a gene: 9. The CDR3 consists of 17 residues. The CDR3 reads CASSLQSGDRGLYEQYF. In nucleotides, the CDR3 is TGTGCCAGCAGTTTACAATCGGGGGACAGGGGGCTTTACGAGCAGTACTTC.

The rearrangement uses TRBV29-1 and TRBJ1-2; D is ambiguous. The CDR3 covers 15 residues. V was cut by 0 bases and J by 7 bases, with 18 bases left in between. Per germline, CDR1 SQVTM and CDR2 ANQGSEA. The CDR3 here is CSVEDATYGPFGYTF. Here the CDR3 DNA reads TGCAGCGTTGAAGATGCGACGTACGGACCGTTTGGCTACACCTTC.

With regard to this clone: Mismatch with germline at one junction end may stem from a read error. This sequence joins TRBV9 and TRBJ2-2, with 9 bases matching TRBD1. Germline CDR1 is SGDLS and CDR2 is YYNGEE. The CDR3 contains 16 residues. The CDR3 here is CASGVEGQGSTGELFF. CDR3 nucleotide sequence: TGTGCCAGCGGCGTAGAGGGACAGGGAAGCACCGGGGAGCTGTTTTTT.

The chain uses TRBV4-2 and TRBJ2-7, with 14 bases aligning to TRBD2. V was pared by 1 base and J by 4 bases, with 3 bases of the junction left unmatched. The germline V gene has CDR1 LGHNA and CDR2 YNFKEQ. This CDR3 is built from 16 residues. CDR3 residues: CASSQGGLAGEYEQYF. The CDR3, as DNA: TGTGCCAGCAGCCAAGGGGGACTAGCGGGAGAGTACGAGCAGTACTTC.

The genes are TRBV10-2 and TRBJ2-7; D is unresolved. The CDR3 has 11 amino acids. The germline V gene has CDR1 WSHSY and CDR2 SAAADI. V was cut by 2 bases and J by 3 bases, with 2 bases left in between. CDR3 amino acids: CASSEGYEQYF. In nucleotides, the CDR3 is TGCGCCAGCAGTGAGGGCTACGAGCAGTACTTC.

The genes are TRBV27 and TRBJ2-7; 7 bases map to TRBD2. The germline CDR1 and CDR2 sequences are MNHEY and SMNVEV (reference sequence). The CDR3 is made up of 13 amino acids. V was pared by 6 bases and J by 2 bases, with 4 bases of the junction left unmatched. In DNA form, the CDR3 reads TGTGCCAGCAGGCTCCGGGAGGCCTACGAGCAGTACTTC. Translated, it gives CASRLREAYEQYF.